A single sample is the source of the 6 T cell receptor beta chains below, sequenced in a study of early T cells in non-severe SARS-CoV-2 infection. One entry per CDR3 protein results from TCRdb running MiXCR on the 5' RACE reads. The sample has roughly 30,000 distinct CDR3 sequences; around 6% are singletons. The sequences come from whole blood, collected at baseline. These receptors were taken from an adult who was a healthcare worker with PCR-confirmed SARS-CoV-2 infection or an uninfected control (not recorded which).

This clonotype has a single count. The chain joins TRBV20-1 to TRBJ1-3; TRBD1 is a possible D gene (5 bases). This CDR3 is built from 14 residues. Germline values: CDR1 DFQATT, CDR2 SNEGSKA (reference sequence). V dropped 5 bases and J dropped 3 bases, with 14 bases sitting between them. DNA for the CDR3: TGCAGTGCTCAGTGGCAGGGCGGTGGAAACACCATATATTTT. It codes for CSAQWQGGGNTIYF.

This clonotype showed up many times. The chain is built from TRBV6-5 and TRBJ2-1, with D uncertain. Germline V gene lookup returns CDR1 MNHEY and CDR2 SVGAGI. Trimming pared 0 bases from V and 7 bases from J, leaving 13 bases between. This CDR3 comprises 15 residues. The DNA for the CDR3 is TGTGCCAGCAGTTACTCAGCGACCGCCAAAAATGAGCAGTTCTTC. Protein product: CASSYSATAKNEQFF.

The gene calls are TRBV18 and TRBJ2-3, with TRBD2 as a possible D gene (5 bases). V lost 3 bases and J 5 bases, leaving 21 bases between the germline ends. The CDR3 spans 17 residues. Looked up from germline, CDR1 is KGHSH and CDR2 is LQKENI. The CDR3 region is CASSPSDWTIALDTQYF. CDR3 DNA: TGTGCCAGCTCACCCTCGGACTGGACCATAGCACTAGATACGCAGTATTTT.

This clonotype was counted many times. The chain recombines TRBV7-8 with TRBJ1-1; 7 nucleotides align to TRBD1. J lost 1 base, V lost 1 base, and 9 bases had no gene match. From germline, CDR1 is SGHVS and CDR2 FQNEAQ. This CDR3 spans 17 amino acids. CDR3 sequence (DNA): TGTGCCAGCAGCTTAGATCCGGGGGGACAGAAGAACACTGAAGCTTTCTTT. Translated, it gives CASSLDPGGQKNTEAFF.

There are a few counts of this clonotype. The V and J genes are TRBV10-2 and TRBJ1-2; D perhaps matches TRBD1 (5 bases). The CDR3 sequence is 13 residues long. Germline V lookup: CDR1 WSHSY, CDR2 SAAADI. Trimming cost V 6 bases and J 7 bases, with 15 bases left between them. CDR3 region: CASSLEGFRGYTF. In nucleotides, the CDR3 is TGCGCCAGCAGCCTAGAGGGGTTCCGTGGCTACACCTTC.

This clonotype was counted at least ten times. The CDR3 DNA follows: TGTGCTAGTGGTTCGCTCCGAGATGGGGACAGCATTTACGAGCAGTACTTC. Translated: CASGSLRDGDSIYEQYF. The chain employs TRBV12-5 and TRBJ2-7; 7 nucleotides align to TRBD1. The germline V gene encodes CDR1 LGHNT and CDR2 FRNRAP. J gave up 4 bases and V 4 bases, and 16 bases lay outside the gene matches. The CDR3 is made up of 17 amino acids.